This passage covers 21 T cell receptor beta chains from one sample sequenced in a study of T-cell memory formation after mild COVID-19. From the 5' RACE reads, TCRdb called clonotypes with MiXCR, one entry per CDR3 protein. The data contain about 350,000 distinct CDR3 sequences, approximately 14% of them seen just once; the ten biggest clones take up under 25%. Specimen: PBMCs or a T cell subset sorted from them (not recorded which). These receptors were obtained from a man aged 18-30 years who had mild COVID-19 (a few samples of this study predate the infection). Cell type and time point are not known.

This clonotype was seen only a few times. The chain recombines TRBV30 with TRBJ2-1; D unclear. The V gene lost 8 bases and the J gene lost 8 bases, with 13 bases spanning the gap. The CDR3 length is 11 residues. CDR1 and CDR2 (germline): GTSNPN, SVGIG (reference sequence). CDR3 nucleotides: TGTGCCATGGTGCTTAGCTATGAGCAGTTCTTC. This sequence encodes CAMVLSYEQFF.

The J gene is TRBJ2-7, the V gene TRBV7-2, with D possibly being TRBD1 or TRBD2 (5 bases each). CDR1 is SGHTA and CDR2 is FQGNSA in the germline V gene. Between the trimmed V and J ends, which lost 4 bases and 5 bases, there was a span of 9 bases. CDR3 length: 12 residues. The CDR3 DNA reads TGTGCCAGCAGCTATTGGGGGAACGAGCAGTACTTC. Translation: CASSYWGNEQYF.

This clonotype was counted between two and nine times. The chain is built from TRBV5-1 and TRBJ2-1; TRBD1 matches at 7 bases. Germline V lookup: CDR1 SGHRS, CDR2 YFSETQ. The CDR3 totals 15 residues. The V gene end was trimmed by 4 bases and the J gene end by 5 bases; junction bases not matched to a gene: 9. The CDR3, as DNA: TGCGCCAGCAGCCCGAACTTGGGACAGAACAATGAGCAGTTCTTC. It specifies CASSPNLGQNNEQFF.

This clonotype was counted only a few times. The chain is built from TRBV7-6 and TRBJ2-7, with a possible D match to TRBD1 (6 bases). In germline, CDR1 is SGHVS, CDR2 FNYEAQ. The germline V and J ends were trimmed by 6 bases and 0 bases, with 30 bases remaining between them. This CDR3 region has 20 residues. CDR3 in amino acids: CASSRLPPAGQQSNSYEQYF. The DNA of the CDR3 is TGTGCCAGCAGTCGCCTTCCTCCGGCCGGACAGCAGAGCAACTCCTACGAGCAGTACTTC.

The chain has TRBV19 and TRBJ1-4; 8 bases agree with TRBD1. CDR1 and CDR2 from the germline V gene are LNHDA and SQIVND (reference sequence). V was clipped by 3 bases and J by 7 bases; unmatched bases: 4. The CDR3 runs 14 residues. The CDR3 spells CASSMADRVEKLFF. The CDR3 DNA reads as TGTGCCAGTAGTATGGCGGACAGGGTTGAAAAACTGTTTTTT.

This clonotype was observed many times. The genes are TRBV6-6 and TRBJ1-5; 7 nucleotides line up with TRBD1. Germline values: CDR1 MNHNY, CDR2 SVGAGI (reference sequence). V was clipped by 6 bases and J by 4 bases; unmatched bases: 9. The CDR3 covers 15 residues. The CDR3 region has the DNA TGTGCCAGCAGCCAGGACAGGCGAAGGAATCAGCCCCAGCATTTT. Translation gives CASSQDRRRNQPQHF.

A few counts support this clonotype. V is TRBV4-1 and J is TRBJ1-4; no firm D call. This CDR3 has 13 residues. Germline V gene data show CDR1 as MGHRA and CDR2 as YSYEKL. V was clipped by 1 base and J by 7 bases, with 7 bases between them. CDR3 region: CASSQALSEKLFF. In DNA form, the CDR3 reads TGCGCCAGCAGCCAAGCTTTGTCTGAAAAACTGTTTTTT.

The chain is built from TRBV10-3 and TRBJ2-5; D gene uncertain. The CDR3 is 14 residues long. CDR1 and CDR2 from the germline V gene are ENHRY and SYGVKD. V was trimmed by 0 bases and J by 5 bases, leaving 10 bases between them. As DNA, the CDR3 is TGTGCCATCAGTGAGTCGGTCGCTTCGGAGACCCAGTACTTC. Its protein product is CAISESVASETQYF.

This clonotype was seen more than once but under ten times. This chain joins TRBV6-5 and TRBJ1-5, with D perhaps matching TRBD1 (6 bases). Per germline, CDR1 MNHEY and CDR2 SVGAGI. The ends were cut back, 4 bases at V and 2 bases at J, with 18 bases in the middle. The CDR3 sequence is 17 residues long. The CDR3, as DNA: TGTGCCAGCAGTTCCCTACAGGGTGGGTTAGGCAATCAGCCCCAGCATTTT. Its translation is CASSSLQGGLGNQPQHF.

This clonotype came up a few times. V is TRBV20-1 and J is TRBJ1-3, with TRBD1 as a possible D gene (6 bases). The CDR3 has 15 residues. Germline V gene data show CDR1 as DFQATT and CDR2 as SNEGSKA (reference sequence). V lost 0 bases and J lost 3, with 12 bases in between. CDR3 sequence reads: CSARERTGYGNTIYF. In DNA, the CDR3 is TGCAGTGCTAGAGAAAGAACAGGGTATGGAAACACCATATATTTT.

The chain joins TRBV7-9 to TRBJ2-1, with 9 bases fitting TRBD1. Germline V gene lookup returns CDR1 SEHNR and CDR2 FQNEAQ (reference sequence). The CDR3 runs to 15 residues. V gave up 1 base and J gave up 6 bases; unmatched junction bases: 4. CDR3 region: CASSLEGQGLNEQFF. CDR3 in DNA: TGTGCCAGCAGCTTAGAGGGACAGGGTCTCAATGAGCAGTTCTTC.

This clonotype was counted a few times. The rearrangement links TRBV12-3 or TRBV12-4 to TRBJ2-1, with D perhaps TRBD2 (6 bases). The CDR3 has 13 amino acids. Trimming took off 8 bases at V and 6 bases at J, with 14 bases between the two ends. CDR3 amino acids: CASFLGGANEQFF. For the CDR3, the DNA is TGTGCCAGCTTTCTTGGAGGGGCCAATGAGCAGTTCTTC.

This clonotype has just a few counts. The chain uses TRBV3-1 and TRBJ1-2; tentative D call: TRBD1 (5 bases). V was shortened by 4 bases and J by 8 bases, with 20 bases between the two germline ends. The CDR3 totals 15 residues. From germline, CDR1 is LGHDT and CDR2 YNNKEL (reference sequence). This CDR3 reads CASSLSGATRGGYTF. CDR3 in DNA: TGTGCCAGCAGCCTGTCCGGGGCAACAAGGGGCGGCTACACCTTC.

This clonotype is medium-sized in the sample. The chain carries TRBV7-8 and TRBJ1-4, with no clear D. Trimming removed 3 bases from V and 8 bases from J, with 4 bases in between. CDR3 length equals 11 residues. Germline-derived CDR1 and CDR2 are SGHVS and FQNEAQ. Here the CDR3 DNA reads TGTGCCAGCAGCTTTGGGGAAAAACTGTTTTTT. This sequence encodes CASSFGEKLFF.

This chain links TRBV20-1 with TRBJ2-1; 8 positions agree with TRBD2. The CDR3 extends over 12 amino acids. Looked up from germline, CDR1 is DFQATT and CDR2 is SNEGSKA (reference sequence). V gave up 3 bases and J gave up 7 bases; unmatched junction bases: 2. The CDR3 sequence is CSASGGANEQFF. The CDR3 nucleotides read TGCAGTGCTAGCGGGGGGGCGAATGAGCAGTTCTTC.

This CDR3 is CASSYVSENSPLHF. In DNA form, the CDR3 reads TGTGCCAGCAGTTACGTGTCCGAGAATTCACCCCTCCACTTT. The chain is built from TRBV28 and TRBJ1-6; D ambiguous. Trimming shortened V by 4 bases and J by 7 bases, and 11 bases separated the two germline ends. The CDR3 sequence is 14 residues long. CDR1 is MDHEN and CDR2 is SYDVKM in the germline V gene.

The chain links TRBV4-2 to TRBJ2-6; no firm D call. This CDR3 has 16 residues. The germline V gene encodes CDR1 LGHNA and CDR2 YNFKEQ. The V end was cut by 3 bases, the J end by 2 bases, with 11 bases between. CDR3 loop: CASSQRLSPGANVLTF. CDR3 sequence (DNA): TGTGCCAGCAGCCAGAGACTTTCCCCTGGGGCCAACGTCCTGACTTTC.

This clonotype appeared a few times. The rearrangement uses TRBV6-2 or TRBV6-3 and TRBJ2-3; D perhaps matches TRBD1 (5 bases). The ends were cut back, 4 bases at V and 0 bases at J, with 8 bases in the middle. CDR1 MNHEY and CDR2 SVGEGT come from the germline V gene. CDR3 length: 14 residues. CDR3 amino acids: CASSSTASTDTQYF. The CDR3, as DNA: TGTGCCAGCAGTTCGACAGCCAGCACAGATACGCAGTATTTT.

This clonotype has at least ten counts. This chain connects TRBV7-2 to TRBJ2-7, with 7 bases matching TRBD1. The CDR3 loop spans 14 amino acids. Germline CDR1 reads SGHTA; CDR2 reads FQGNSA. V lost 0 bases, J lost 5 bases, and 4 bases stayed unmatched. The CDR3 DNA reads as TGTGCCAGCAGCTTAGCACAGGGGCACCACGAGCAGTACTTC. Its translation: CASSLAQGHHEQYF.

V is TRBV7-9 and J is TRBJ2-2; no clear D. V shed 7 bases and J shed 0 bases, with 15 bases lying between them. The CDR3 sequence is 16 residues long. Germline CDR1 reads SEHNR; CDR2 reads FQNEAQ (reference sequence). The CDR3 spells CASNREGITNTGELFF. CDR3 nucleotides: TGTGCCAGCAACCGAGAAGGGATTACGAACACCGGGGAGCTGTTTTTT.

This chain joins TRBV6-1 and TRBJ2-7; D is ambiguous. The ends were cut back, 2 bases at V and 3 bases at J, with 14 bases in the middle. CDR1 and CDR2 (germline): MNHNS, SASEGT. The CDR3 is made up of 15 amino acids. The CDR3 DNA is TGTGCCAGCAGTGAAAGGGCGGACCCACGCTACGAGCAGTACGTC. Amino acids: CASSERADPRYEQYV.